A single sample is the source of the 2 T cell receptor beta chains below, sequenced in a study of blood T cell repertoires in COVID-19. Libraries were prepared by immunoSEQ multiplex PCR; TCRdb keeps only in-frame clonotypes and omits some of them. The repertoire holds some 320,000 clones, with 85% as singletons. Sequencing was carried out using peripheral blood. Receptors were obtained from a human donor in a cohort sampled during active COVID-19.

V and J are TRBV5-1 and TRBJ1-1; 7 bases align to TRBD1. The J segment lost 1 base and the V segment lost 4 bases, leaving 4 bases of the junction unmatched. Germline CDR1 is SGHRS and CDR2 is YFSETQ. This CDR3 has 14 amino acids. The CDR3 nucleotides are TGCGCCAGCAGCCTTGACAGGGCGAACACTGAAGCTTTCTTT. It encodes CASSLDRANTEAFF.

The V call is TRBV5-6, the J call TRBJ2-3; weak D call: TRBD1 (5 bases). This CDR3 region has 14 residues. The V and J ends lost 5 bases and 1 base respectively, with 11 bases between them. Germline V gives CDR1 SGHDT, CDR2 YYEEEE. In DNA form, the CDR3 reads TGTGCCAGCAGTCTAATACAGGGCACAGATACGCAGTATTTT. Encoded protein: CASSLIQGTDTQYF.